This TCR beta chain emerged from a study of blood T cell repertoires in COVID-19. In the original analysis: Reference gene primer amplification yielded estimated nucleated cell counts. The table came from immunoSEQ multiplex PCR; TCRdb's copy has only in-frame clones and leaves some out. V, J and clone size derive from that table, while D and trimming were established from the DNA sequence. This table has under 300,000 clones, approximately 85% appearing once. This CDR3 has 16 amino acids. CDR1 is SGHAT, CDR2 FQNNGV, per germline. Trimming at V came to 3 bases and at J to 3 bases, leaving 7 bases not matched to a gene.

Sequencing was performed on peripheral blood. The chain uses TRBV11-2 and TRBJ1-3; 8 bases line up with TRBD1. This receptor was obtained from an older man with acute or convalescent COVID-19. CDR3 in amino acids: CASSLTDRGGGNTIYF. The CDR3 coding sequence is TGTGCCAGCAGCTTGACCGACAGGGGAGGTGGAAACACCATATATTTT.